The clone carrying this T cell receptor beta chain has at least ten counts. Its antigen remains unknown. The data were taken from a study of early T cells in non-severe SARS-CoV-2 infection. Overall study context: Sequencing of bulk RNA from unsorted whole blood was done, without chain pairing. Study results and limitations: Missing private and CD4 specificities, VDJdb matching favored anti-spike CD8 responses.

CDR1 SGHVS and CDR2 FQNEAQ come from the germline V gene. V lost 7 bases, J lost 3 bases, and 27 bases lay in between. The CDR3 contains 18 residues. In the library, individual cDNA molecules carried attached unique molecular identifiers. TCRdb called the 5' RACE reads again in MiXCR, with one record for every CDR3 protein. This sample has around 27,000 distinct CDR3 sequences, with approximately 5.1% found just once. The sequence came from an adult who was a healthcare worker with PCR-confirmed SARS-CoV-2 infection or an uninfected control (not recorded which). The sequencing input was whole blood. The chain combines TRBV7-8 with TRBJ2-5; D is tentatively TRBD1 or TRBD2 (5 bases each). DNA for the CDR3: TGTGCCAGCACCCCCAGAGGGACGGGTTGGGGTAGTGAAGAGACCCAGTACTTC. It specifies CASTPRGTGWGSEETQYF.